This paragraph reports one TCR beta chain. This record comes from a study of OX40 agonist ivuxolimab in advanced cancers. Overall study: Each patient was given ivuxolimab into a vein every 2 weeks, at 0.01 to 10 mg/kg.

TCRdb keeps only in-frame clones here, not all; method: immunoSEQ multiplex PCR. The repertoire holds tens of thousands of clones, 85% to 95% seen once, with more than 25% in the top ten. CDR1 is MDHEN and CDR2 is SYDVKM in the germline V gene. This CDR3 contains 15 residues. The germline V and J ends were trimmed by 4 bases and 2 bases, with 14 bases remaining between them. This clonotype was sampled from an adult with an advanced solid tumor such as melanoma, head and neck, liver or kidney cancer. The sequenced sample was CD4+ or CD8+ T cells sorted from blood, obtained in a trial of the OX40 agonist ivuxolimab. This chain uses TRBV28 with TRBJ1-2; a weak D match, TRBD1 (6 bases). The CDR3 reads CASSSFGGTNYGYTF. Here the CDR3 DNA reads TGTGCCAGCAGTTCGTTCGGGGGCACCAACTATGGCTACACCTTC.